This T cell receptor (beta chain) was recorded in a study of blood T cells in healthy people across ages. Findings and limits, study-wide: Naive T cell percentage by flow cytometry tracked strongly with beta diversity. It was the long-lived donors that had more naive CD4+ cells and higher diversity than aged donors.

The individuals who served as donors were healthy Caucasians living in Russia, aged roughly 6 to 100. It was with a sample-barcoded 5' primer and a J-beta primer mix that a second PCR of about 7 to 12 cycles was run. TCRdb recomputed calls from the 5' RACE reads with MiXCR, one row per CDR3 protein. The table includes over a million distinct CDR3 sequences, about 23% detected once. Only a few counts were recorded for this clonotype. Antigen specificity is unknown. These sequences were also reported in another study, on T cells of mothers and their children.

The sequencing input was blood. This TCR was sampled from a girl under 10 years old in good health.

CDR3 sequence (DNA): TGCGCCAGCAGCAGGAGGACAGGGGCCTCCTATTCCTCCTACAATGAGCAGTTCTTC. Its translation: CASSRRTGASYSSYNEQFF. The chain has TRBV5-1 and TRBJ2-1; TRBD1 aligns across 9 bases. Germline V CDR1 and CDR2: SGHRS, YFSETQ. The V segment lost 4 bases and the J segment 0 bases; nucleotides outside the gene matches: 14. This CDR3 is 19 amino acids long.